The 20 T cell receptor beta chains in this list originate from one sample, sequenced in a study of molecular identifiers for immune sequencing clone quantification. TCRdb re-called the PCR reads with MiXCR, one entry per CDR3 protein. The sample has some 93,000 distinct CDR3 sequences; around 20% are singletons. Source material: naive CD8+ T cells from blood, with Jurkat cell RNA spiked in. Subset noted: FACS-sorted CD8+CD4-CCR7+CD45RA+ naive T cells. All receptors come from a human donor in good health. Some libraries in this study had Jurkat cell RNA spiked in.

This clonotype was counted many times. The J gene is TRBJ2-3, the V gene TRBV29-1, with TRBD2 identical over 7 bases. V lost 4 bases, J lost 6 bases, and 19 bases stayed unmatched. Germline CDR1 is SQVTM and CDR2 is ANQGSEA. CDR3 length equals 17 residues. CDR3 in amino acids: CSVGPALGGGSIDTQYF. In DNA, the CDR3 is TGCAGCGTTGGGCCCGCTTTGGGGGGGGGTTCGATTGATACGCAGTATTTT.

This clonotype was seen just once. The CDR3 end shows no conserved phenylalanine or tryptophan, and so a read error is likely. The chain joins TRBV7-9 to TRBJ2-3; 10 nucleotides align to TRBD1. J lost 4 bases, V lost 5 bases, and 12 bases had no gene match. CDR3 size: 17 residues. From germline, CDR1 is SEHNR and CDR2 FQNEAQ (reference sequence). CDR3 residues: CASSDSVATGGSDTQYL. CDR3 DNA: TGTGCCAGCAGCGATAGCGTTGCGACAGGGGGCTCAGATACGCAGTATTTG.

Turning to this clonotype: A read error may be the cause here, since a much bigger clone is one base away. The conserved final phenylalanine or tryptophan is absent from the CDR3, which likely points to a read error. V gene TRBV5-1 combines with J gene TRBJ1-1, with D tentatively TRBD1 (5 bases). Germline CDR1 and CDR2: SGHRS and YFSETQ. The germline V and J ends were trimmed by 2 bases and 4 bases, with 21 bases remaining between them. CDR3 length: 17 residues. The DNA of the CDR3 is TGCGCCAGCAGCTTTGATCTTAGGGGAGGAGGCGGCACTGAAGCTTTCTCT. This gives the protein CASSFDLRGGGGTEAFS.

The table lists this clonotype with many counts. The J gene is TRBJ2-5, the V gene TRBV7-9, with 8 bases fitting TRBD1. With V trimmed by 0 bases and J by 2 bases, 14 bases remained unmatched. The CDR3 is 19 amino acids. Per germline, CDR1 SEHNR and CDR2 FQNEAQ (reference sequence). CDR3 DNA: TGTGCCAGCAGCTTAGCGTGGCACCAGGGGGCTGGCGAGCAAGAGACCCAGTACTTC. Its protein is CASSLAWHQGAGEQETQYF.

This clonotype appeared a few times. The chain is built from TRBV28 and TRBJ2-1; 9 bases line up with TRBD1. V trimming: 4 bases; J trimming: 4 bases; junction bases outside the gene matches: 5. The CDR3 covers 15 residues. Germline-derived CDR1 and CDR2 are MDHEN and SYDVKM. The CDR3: CASSSRDRVYNEQFF. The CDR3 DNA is TGTGCCAGCAGTTCCCGGGACAGGGTATACAATGAGCAGTTCTTC.

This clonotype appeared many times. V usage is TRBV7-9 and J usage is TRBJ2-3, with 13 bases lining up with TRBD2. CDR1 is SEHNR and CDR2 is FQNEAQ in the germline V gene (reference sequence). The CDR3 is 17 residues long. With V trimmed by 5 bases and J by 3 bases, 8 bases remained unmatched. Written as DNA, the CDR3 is TGTGCCAGCAGCATATCGGGACTAGCGGGACCTACAGATACGCAGTATTTT. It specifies CASSISGLAGPTDTQYF.

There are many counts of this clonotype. CDR3 protein: CASSLDSGVGAFF. The DNA for the CDR3 is TGTGCCAGCAGCTTAGATTCAGGGGTAGGAGCTTTCTTT. V usage is TRBV7-9 and J usage is TRBJ1-1; tentatively, D is TRBD1 (6 bases). V was pared by 1 base and J by 10 bases, with 13 bases between. The germline V gene has CDR1 SEHNR and CDR2 FQNEAQ (reference sequence). The CDR3 runs to 13 residues.

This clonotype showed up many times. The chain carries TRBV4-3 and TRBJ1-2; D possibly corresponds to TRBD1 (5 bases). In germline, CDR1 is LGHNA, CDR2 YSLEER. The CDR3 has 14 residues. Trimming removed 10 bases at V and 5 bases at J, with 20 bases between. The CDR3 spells CATSLGTGRYGYTF. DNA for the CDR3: TGCGCCACAAGCCTGGGGACGGGACGGTATGGCTACACCTTC.

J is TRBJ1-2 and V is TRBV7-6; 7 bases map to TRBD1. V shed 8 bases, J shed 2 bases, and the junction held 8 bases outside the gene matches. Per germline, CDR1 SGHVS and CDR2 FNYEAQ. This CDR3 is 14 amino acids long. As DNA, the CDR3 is TGTGCCAGCGGCCCGAGGGACAGCAACTATGGCTACACCTTC. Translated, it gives CASGPRDSNYGYTF.

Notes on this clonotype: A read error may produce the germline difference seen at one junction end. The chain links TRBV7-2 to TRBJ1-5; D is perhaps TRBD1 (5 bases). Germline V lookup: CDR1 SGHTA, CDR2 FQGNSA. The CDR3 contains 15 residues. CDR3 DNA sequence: TGTGCCAGCAGCTTTACAGGTCATAGCAATCAGCCCCGGCATTTT. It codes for CASSFTGHSNQPRHF.

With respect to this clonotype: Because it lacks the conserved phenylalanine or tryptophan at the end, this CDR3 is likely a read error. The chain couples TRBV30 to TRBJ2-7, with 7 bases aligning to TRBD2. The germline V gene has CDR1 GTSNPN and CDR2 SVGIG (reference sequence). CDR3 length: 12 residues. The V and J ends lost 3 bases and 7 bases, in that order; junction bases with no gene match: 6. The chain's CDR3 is CAWSYGGFEQYS. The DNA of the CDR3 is TGTGCCTGGAGCTACGGGGGGTTTGAGCAGTACTCC.

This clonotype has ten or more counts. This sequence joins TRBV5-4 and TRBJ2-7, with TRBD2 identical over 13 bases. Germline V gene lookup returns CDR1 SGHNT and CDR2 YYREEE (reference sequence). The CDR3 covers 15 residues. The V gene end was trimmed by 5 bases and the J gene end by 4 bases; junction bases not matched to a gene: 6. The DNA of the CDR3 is TGTGCCAGCAGTTGGGGGACTAGCGGGGTTTACGAGCAGTACTTC. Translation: CASSWGTSGVYEQYF.

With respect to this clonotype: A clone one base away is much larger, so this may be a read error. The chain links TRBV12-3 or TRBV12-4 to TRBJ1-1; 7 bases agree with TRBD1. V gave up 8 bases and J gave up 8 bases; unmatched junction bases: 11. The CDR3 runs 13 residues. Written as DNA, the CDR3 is TGTGCCAGCTGTTCCGTTTTGGGACAGGAAGCTTTCTTT. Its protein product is CASCSVLGQEAFF.

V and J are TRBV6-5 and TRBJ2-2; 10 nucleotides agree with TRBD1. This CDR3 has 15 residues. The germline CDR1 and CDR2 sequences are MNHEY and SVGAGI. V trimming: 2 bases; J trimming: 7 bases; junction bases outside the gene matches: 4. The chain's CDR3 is CASSYGQGVIGELFF. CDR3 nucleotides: TGTGCCAGCAGTTACGGACAGGGGGTGATCGGGGAGCTGTTTTTT.

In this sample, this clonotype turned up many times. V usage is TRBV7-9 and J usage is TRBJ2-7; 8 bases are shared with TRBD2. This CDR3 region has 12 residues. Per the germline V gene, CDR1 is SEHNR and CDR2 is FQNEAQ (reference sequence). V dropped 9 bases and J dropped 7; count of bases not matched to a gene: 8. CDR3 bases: TGTGCCAGTAGCGGGGTCTCGGGGGAGCAGTACTTC. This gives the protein CASSGVSGEQYF.

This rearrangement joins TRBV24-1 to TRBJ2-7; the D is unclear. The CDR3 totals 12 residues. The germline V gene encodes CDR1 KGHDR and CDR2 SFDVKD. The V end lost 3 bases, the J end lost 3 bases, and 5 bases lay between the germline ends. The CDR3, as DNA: TGTGCCACCAGTGATGGGGTCTACGAGCAGTACTTC. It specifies CATSDGVYEQYF.

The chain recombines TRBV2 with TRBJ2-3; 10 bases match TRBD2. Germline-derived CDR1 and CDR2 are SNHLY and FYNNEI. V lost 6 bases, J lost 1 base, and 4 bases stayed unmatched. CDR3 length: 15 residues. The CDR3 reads CASRLTSGGTDTQYF. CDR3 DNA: TGTGCCAGCAGGTTAACTAGCGGGGGCACAGATACGCAGTATTTT.

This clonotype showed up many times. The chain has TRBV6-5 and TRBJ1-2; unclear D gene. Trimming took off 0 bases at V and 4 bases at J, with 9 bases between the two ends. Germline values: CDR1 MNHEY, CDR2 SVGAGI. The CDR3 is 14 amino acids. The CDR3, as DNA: TGTGCCAGCAGTTACTCAGAGGGAGGCTATGGCTACACCTTC. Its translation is CASSYSEGGYGYTF.

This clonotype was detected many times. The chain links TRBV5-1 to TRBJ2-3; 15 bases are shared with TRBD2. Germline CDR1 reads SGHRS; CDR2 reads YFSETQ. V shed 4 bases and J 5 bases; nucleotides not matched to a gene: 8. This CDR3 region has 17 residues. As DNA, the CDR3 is TGCGCCAGCAGCAACGGACTAGCGGGAGGGCTTGAAGATACGCAGTATTTT. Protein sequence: CASSNGLAGGLEDTQYF.

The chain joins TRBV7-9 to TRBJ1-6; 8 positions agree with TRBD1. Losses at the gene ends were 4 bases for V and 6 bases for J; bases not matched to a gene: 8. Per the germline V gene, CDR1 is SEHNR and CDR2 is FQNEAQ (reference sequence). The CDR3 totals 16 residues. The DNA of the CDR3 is TGTGCCAGCAGCTCATCCCAGGGGGCGCGTAATTCACCCCTCCACTTT. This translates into CASSSSQGARNSPLHF.